These 8 T cell receptor beta chains originate from one sample sequenced in a study of T-cell memory formation after mild COVID-19. TCRdb used MiXCR to reprocess the 5' RACE reads, holding one entry per CDR3 protein. The data hold just under 350,000 distinct CDR3 sequences, with approximately 12% observed a single time. The sequenced material came from PBMCs or a T cell subset sorted from them (not recorded which). Receptors were obtained from a man aged 18 to 30 who had mild COVID-19 (a few samples of this study predate the infection). Cell type and time point are not known.

This clonotype was observed a handful of times. The CDR3 DNA reads as TGTGCCATCAGTGGGCCGTCTGAAGCTTTCTTT. Amino acids: CAISGPSEAFF. The rearrangement joins TRBV10-3 to TRBJ1-1; D remains unclear. The ends were cut back, 4 bases at V and 6 bases at J, with 6 bases in the middle. CDR3 length: 11 residues. Germline-derived CDR1 and CDR2 are ENHRY and SYGVKD.

This chain uses TRBV7-2 with TRBJ2-2, with 11 nucleotides matching TRBD2. Germline V lookup: CDR1 SGHTA, CDR2 FQGNSA. Trimming removed 4 bases from V and 6 bases from J; junction bases left unmatched: 7. The CDR3 is made up of 16 amino acids. The chain's CDR3 is CASSSFLAGGAGELFF. Written as DNA, the CDR3 is TGTGCCAGCAGCTCCTTTCTAGCGGGGGGAGCCGGGGAGCTGTTTTTT.

Only a few counts were recorded for this clonotype. The chain links TRBV28 to TRBJ1-5, with 8 positions matching TRBD1. The trim removed 8 bases at V and 2 bases at J, leaving 5 bases unmatched. From germline, CDR1 is MDHEN and CDR2 SYDVKM. This CDR3 comprises 14 residues. The CDR3, as DNA: TGTGCCAGCTCAGGGGGCGAGGGCAATCAGCCCCAGCATTTT. Its translation: CASSGGEGNQPQHF.

V gene TRBV20-1 combines with J gene TRBJ2-2, with D unclear. The length of the CDR3 is 14 residues. The V end was cut by 5 bases, the J end by 0 bases, with 10 bases between. CDR1 is DFQATT, CDR2 SNEGSKA, per germline (reference sequence). The CDR3 protein is CSALLPANTGELFF. DNA of the CDR3: TGCAGTGCTCTGCTCCCAGCGAACACCGGGGAGCTGTTTTTT.

This clonotype was detected a few times. The gene calls are TRBV6-5 and TRBJ2-1, with D possibly being TRBD2 (5 bases). Trimming left V 5 bases short and J 0 bases short, with 14 bases between. There are 16 residues in the CDR3. In germline, CDR1 is MNHEY, CDR2 SVGAGI. The CDR3 region is CASSLYSVSSYNEQFF. CDR3 DNA: TGTGCCAGCAGTCTGTATAGCGTAAGCTCCTACAATGAGCAGTTCTTC.

This clonotype was picked up many times. The gene calls are TRBV12-3 or TRBV12-4 and TRBJ2-3, with 9 bases that match TRBD2. This CDR3 comprises 15 residues. Trimming cost V 4 bases and J 1 base; bases outside gene matches: 3. CDR3: CASSSVAGGTDTQYF. In DNA, the CDR3 is TGTGCCAGCAGTTCAGTAGCGGGGGGCACAGATACGCAGTATTTT.

This clonotype was seen a handful of times. This chain connects TRBV2 to TRBJ1-6; tentatively, D is TRBD1 (6 bases). Trimming removed 6 bases from V and 6 bases from J, with 12 bases in between. The germline CDR1 and CDR2 sequences are SNHLY and FYNNEI. The CDR3 is 14 residues long. This CDR3 reads CASRGQLLNSPLHF. Here the CDR3 DNA reads TGTGCCAGCAGAGGACAGCTACTTAATTCACCCCTCCACTTT. The variable domain in full, completed from reference TRBV2 and TRBJ1-6, reads EPEVTQTPSHQVTQMGQEVILRCVPISNHLYFYWYRQILGQKVEFLVSFYNNEISEKSEIFDDQFSVERPDGSNFTLKIRSTKLEDSAMYFCASRGQLLNSPLHFGNGTRLTVT.

This clonotype was seen a handful of times. V and J are TRBV20-1 and TRBJ2-2; 8 bases are shared with TRBD2. CDR3 length: 16 amino acids. Looked up from germline, CDR1 is DFQATT and CDR2 is SNEGSKA (reference sequence). Germline trimming cut 0 bases from V and 4 bases from J; bases unmatched to any gene: 7. CDR3 loop: CSARDPGGPGTGELFF. In nucleotides, the CDR3 is TGCAGTGCTAGAGATCCGGGGGGGCCGGGCACCGGGGAGCTGTTTTTT.